This T cell receptor (beta chain) was obtained from a study of prognosis after radiotherapy for stage I lung cancer. Whole-study results and caveats: Patients with and without metastases reportedly differed in TRBV and TRBJ gene usage frequencies. Determination of whether the expanded TCR clones were tumor-specific was not performed.

Two-round multiplex PCR, the amplification method, yielded TCR beta CDR3 from genomic DNA. The authors ran first-round PCR with primers specific to each TRBV and TRBJ gene. Each CDR3 protein is one row after TCRdb ran MiXCR on the multiplex PCR reads. This sample carries about 51,000 distinct CDR3 sequences, under 45% of them seen once, and the ten largest clones take 8% to 10%. Germline V gene sequence: CDR1 MGHDK, CDR2 SYGVNS. This CDR3 has 14 amino acids. V lost 5 bases and J 7 bases, leaving 12 bases between the germline ends. The sample holds many counts of this clonotype. What it recognizes is unknown.

The chain carries TRBV25-1 and TRBJ1-6; D gene unclear. The sample was PBMCs, taken before or after stereotactic body radiation therapy (not recorded which). The sequence came from a donor aged 50 or older with non-small cell lung cancer. The CDR3 DNA sequence: TGTGCCAGCAGTCCAAGGGCCTCCAATTCACCCCTCCACTTT. Translating it yields CASSPRASNSPLHF.